Reported below is one TCR beta chain. The data belong to a study of shared clonotypes between healthy human individuals. As for the study in general: Every donor yielded three CD4 naive, three CD4 memory, two CD8 naive and one CD8 memory plate.

With 3 bases clipped from V and 5 bases from J, the junction kept 9 bases outside the gene matches. The CDR3 loop spans 16 amino acids. CDR1 and CDR2 (germline): KGHSH, LQKENI. Naivety among CD8 cells was defined by CD45RO negativity and positive CCR7 selection, thereby excluding terminally differentiated effector memory CD45RA+ cells. This table comes from immunoSEQ multiplex PCR, and its TCRdb copy is limited to in-frame clones, with some not included. The table includes hundreds of thousands of clones, about 95% detected once. The rearrangement joins TRBV18 to TRBJ2-1, with 8 bases matching TRBD2. This TCR derives from a woman in her thirties in good health. Sequenced sample: naive CD8+ T cells sorted from blood. DNA for the CDR3: TGTGCCAGCTCACCCCGGGGGGGGCCGCCTAACAATGAGCAGTTCTTC. Protein product: CASSPRGGPPNNEQFF.